This section outlines one T cell receptor beta chain sequence together with its context. There are 17 residues in the CDR3. V lost 0 bases and J lost 4; bases outside the gene matches: 9. Germline CDR1 SGHDT, CDR2 YYEEEE. This entry belongs to a study of blood T cell repertoires in COVID-19. Study in general: The origin of the acute and convalescent COVID-19 samples was the United States, Italy and Spain. PBMCs, B-cell-depleted T cells, or T cells provided the cDNA or gDNA that made up the material.

Here immunoSEQ multiplex PCR was the method, and the copy in TCRdb shows in-frame clones only, minus some. The table has roughly 200,000 clones, around 86% seen once. V is TRBV5-6 and J is TRBJ1-1; the match to TRBD1 covers 10 bases. The sequencing sample was made of peripheral blood. This receptor was obtained from a middle-aged man with acute or convalescent COVID-19. CDR3 in amino acids: CASSLEGQGSRGTEAFF. CDR3 nucleotide sequence: TGTGCCAGCAGCTTGGAGGGACAGGGGAGTCGAGGCACTGAAGCTTTCTTT.